This entry describes one T cell receptor (beta chain). The assay was immunoSEQ multiplex PCR, and TCRdb's table has in-frame clones only and misses some. The sample carries 650,000 to 800,000 clones, approximately 90% recorded once. The data belong to a study of blood T cell repertoires in COVID-19. At the level of the study: Specimens from acute and convalescent COVID-19 originated in the United States, Italy and Spain. T cells, B-cell-depleted T cells, or PBMCs provided the cDNA or gDNA that served as material.

CDR3 size: 17 residues. Germline CDR1 and CDR2: SGHNT and YYREEE (reference sequence). V lost 2 bases to trimming and J lost 0 bases, with 12 bases between them. The chain uses TRBV5-4 and TRBJ1-6; D may be TRBD1 (5 bases). Sequenced: peripheral blood. The TCR originated in a woman aged 18-29 years with acute or convalescent COVID-19. CDR3 amino acids: CASSFGGSSSYNSPLHF. The CDR3 DNA is TGTGCCAGCAGCTTTGGGGGGTCGAGCTCCTATAATTCACCCCTCCACTTT.